This T cell receptor (beta chain) was captured in a study of CD8 T cells in Susac syndrome (dated by TCRdb to about 2019). Turning to the overall study: Repertoire sequencing was used to test whether CD8+ T cell activation and differentiation in Susac syndrome was antigen driven. The study compared CD8+ T cell repertoire clonality among 12 healthy donors, about 14 Susac syndrome patients and some 16 multiple sclerosis patients.

RNA was extracted with the RNeasy kit and about 0.5 to 1 ug was reverse transcribed using random hexamers. The immunoSEQ multiplex PCR assay, which covers 54 Vbeta and 13 Jbeta segments, was used to amplify TCR beta CDR3 regions. Bias from PCR amplification was corrected by using a synthetic template baseline for primer optimization and for computational correction. In the original analysis: Only productive sequences were kept, with reads annotated to V, D and J genes according to IMGT and analyzed in immunoSEQ Analyzer. Clonality was computed as one minus Shannon entropy normalized by log2 of the number of productive unique sequences. For each patient and control, public and private clones were evaluated within the 100 most prevalent clones. Clones were defined as Susac-specific if absent from the healthy and MS cohorts, from 1052 published viral clones and from other ImmuneACCESS disease sequences. TCRdb ran its own pipeline on the public reads, namely fastp trimming at Q25 and MiXCR clone calling, and kept in-frame beta chains. When rows share a CDR3 protein, they turn into one entry using the most common DNA and genes. TCRdb's processing, not the study's, gives the V and J calls here. This sample is represented by about 280,000 distinct CDR3 sequences; 70% to 90% of them were singletons. Jointly, the top ten make up approximately 0.11% of the sample.

High-throughput TCR beta sequencing profiled peripheral blood CD8+ and CD4+ T cells from healthy donors, Susac syndrome patients and multiple sclerosis patients. The multiple sclerosis controls were treatment-naive patients whose relapsing-remitting disease, either stable or active, fulfilled the revised McDonald criteria. Bulk CD8+ and CD4+ T cells were purified magnetically by negative isolation, whereas CD8+ TEMRA cells were enriched by FACS. Blood was drawn into EDTA tubes, processed within 24 hours, and PBMCs were isolated by density gradient centrifugation. PBMCs intended for TCR sequencing were cryopreserved in liquid nitrogen and thawed later in a water bath at 37 degrees C. Purity of sorted or isolated CD4+, CD8+ and CD8+ TEMRA cells was at least 90%. Summary of the overall study and its limitations: The study acknowledged that relatively few individuals were included in the TCR sequencing and HLA analysis.

Note on this clonotype: Its antigen has not been determined. No base quality values were provided; no much bigger clone lies one nucleotide off.

The germline V and J ends show losses of 6 bases and 8 bases respectively, and no gene match explains 4 bases of the junction. CDR1 and CDR2 are read off the germline V gene as ENHRY and SYGVKD. From cysteine to phenylalanine, the CDR3 is 14 amino acids long. The entry retains the CDR3 DNA only, 42 bases that are in frame from base 1. This receptor was obtained from a human donor with multiple sclerosis. The receptor chain draws on TRBV10-3 and TRBJ2-1; 13 of the junction bases match TRBD2. Sequencing was performed on CD8+ T cells from PBMCs. The nucleotide sequence is given as TGTGCCATCAGGGGGACTAGCGGGATCTATGAGCAGTTCTTC. Its amino acids are CAIRGTSGIYEQFF.